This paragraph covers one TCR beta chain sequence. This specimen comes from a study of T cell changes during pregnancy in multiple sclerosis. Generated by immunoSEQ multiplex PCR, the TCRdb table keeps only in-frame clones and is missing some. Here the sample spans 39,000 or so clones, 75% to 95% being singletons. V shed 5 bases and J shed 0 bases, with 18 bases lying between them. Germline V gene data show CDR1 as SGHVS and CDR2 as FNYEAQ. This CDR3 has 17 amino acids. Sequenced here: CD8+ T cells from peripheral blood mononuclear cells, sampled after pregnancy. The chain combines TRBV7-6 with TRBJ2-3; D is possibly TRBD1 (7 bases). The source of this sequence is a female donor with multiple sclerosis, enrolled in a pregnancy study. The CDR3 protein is CASSPRAGQSSTDTQYF. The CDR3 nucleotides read TGTGCCAGCAGCCCGCGGGCGGGACAGTCTAGCACAGATACGCAGTATTTT.